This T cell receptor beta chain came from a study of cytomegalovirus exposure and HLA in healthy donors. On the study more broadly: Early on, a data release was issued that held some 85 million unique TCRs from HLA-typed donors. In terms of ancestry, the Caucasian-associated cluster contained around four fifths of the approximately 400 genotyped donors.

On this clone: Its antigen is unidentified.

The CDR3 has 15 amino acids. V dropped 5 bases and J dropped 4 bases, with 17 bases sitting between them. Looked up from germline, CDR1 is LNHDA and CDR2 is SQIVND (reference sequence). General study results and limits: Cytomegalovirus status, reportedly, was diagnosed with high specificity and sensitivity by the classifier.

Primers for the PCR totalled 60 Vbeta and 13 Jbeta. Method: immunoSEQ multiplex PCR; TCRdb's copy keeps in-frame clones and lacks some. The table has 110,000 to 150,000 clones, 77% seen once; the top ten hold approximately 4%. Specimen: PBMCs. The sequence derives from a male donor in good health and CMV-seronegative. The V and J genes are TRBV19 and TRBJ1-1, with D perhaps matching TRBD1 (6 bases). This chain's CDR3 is CASSSHRARGTEAFF. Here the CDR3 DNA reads TGTGCCAGTAGTTCCCACAGGGCTAGGGGCACTGAAGCTTTCTTT.